The 23 T cell receptor beta chains in this list originate from one sample, sequenced in a study of T cell responses to AZD1222 COVID-19 vaccine. Profiled with immunoSEQ multiplex PCR; TCRdb holds only in-frame clones, not every one. The sample consists of tens of thousands of clones, more than 90% of them appearing once. Material: peripheral blood, obtained on day 0 of AZD1222 vaccination. All receptors come from an adult in good health.

In this sample, this clone turned up once. The chain joins TRBV11-3 to TRBJ2-3, with D uncertain. The CDR3 has 15 residues. V dropped 1 base and J dropped 2 bases, with 10 bases sitting between them. CDR1 is SGHNT, CDR2 YENEEA, per germline. CDR3 loop: CASSLGPGNTDTQYF. As DNA, the CDR3 is TGTGCCAGCAGCTTAGGGCCGGGTAACACAGATACGCAGTATTTT.

V usage is TRBV2 and J usage is TRBJ2-6, with D uncertain. CDR1 and CDR2 from the germline V gene are SNHLY and FYNNEI. This CDR3 has 15 residues. V was pared by 6 bases and J by 0 bases, with 9 bases between. The CDR3 DNA reads as TGTGCCAGCAGCCTGAGTATCTCTGGGGCCAACGTCCTGACTTTC. Translated: CASSLSISGANVLTF.

This rearrangement joins TRBV9 to TRBJ1-2; TRBD1 agrees at 10 bases. The CDR3 totals 14 residues. The germline CDR1 and CDR2 sequences are SGDLS and YYNGEE. Trimming cost V 3 bases and J 9 bases; bases outside gene matches: 8. The CDR3 spells CASSAPGQGSRYTF. The DNA for the CDR3 is TGTGCCAGCAGCGCTCCGGGACAGGGGAGTCGCTACACCTTC.

The chain couples TRBV28 to TRBJ2-5; 8 positions agree with TRBD1. The CDR3 totals 13 residues. V was pared by 4 bases and J by 8 bases, with 6 bases of the junction left unmatched. The V gene's germline CDR1 is MDHEN and CDR2 SYDVKM. CDR3 loop: CASSSDRVDTQYF. As DNA, the CDR3 is TGTGCCAGCAGTTCGGACAGGGTTGACACCCAGTACTTC.

The chain uses TRBV11-2 and TRBJ2-7; TRBD2 matches at 14 bases. The length of the CDR3 is 16 residues. V was pared by 1 base and J by 4 bases, with 3 bases of the junction left unmatched. Germline loops: CDR1 SGHAT, CDR2 FQNNGV. The CDR3 spells CASSLGLAGGPYEQYF. The DNA of the CDR3 is TGTGCCAGCAGCTTAGGACTAGCGGGGGGGCCGTACGAGCAGTACTTC.

The chain employs TRBV6-2 or TRBV6-3 and TRBJ2-3; 7 bases map to TRBD1. CDR1 and CDR2 from the germline V gene are MNHEY and SVGEGT. V lost 5 bases to trimming and J lost 0 bases; unmatched junction nucleotides: 8. This CDR3 contains 16 residues. The CDR3 loop is CASSPLRQGSTDTQYF. CDR3 DNA sequence: TGTGCCAGCAGTCCACTACGACAGGGTAGCACAGATACGCAGTATTTT.

The chain couples TRBV5-6 to TRBJ1-4; TRBD1 matches at 7 bases. Per the germline V gene, CDR1 is SGHDT and CDR2 is YYEEEE. Trimming took 4 bases from V and 7 from J; bases not matched to a gene: 7. This CDR3 region has 14 residues. CDR3 in DNA: TGTGCCAGCAGCCCGGGACAGATTATTGAAAAACTGTTTTTT. Translation: CASSPGQIIEKLFF.

The table lists this clone with a count of one. The V gene is TRBV5-4, the J gene TRBJ1-2; D unclear. V was cut by 4 bases and J by 1 base, with 14 bases left in between. CDR3 size: 15 residues. CDR1 is SGHNT, CDR2 YYREEE, per germline (reference sequence). The CDR3 reads CASSQDKSGNYGYTF. CDR3 in DNA: TGTGCCAGCAGCCAAGACAAGTCGGGTAACTATGGCTACACCTTC.

V and J are TRBV7-9 and TRBJ2-1, with TRBD1 matching over 11 bases. Germline V gene lookup returns CDR1 SEHNR and CDR2 FQNEAQ (reference sequence). Trimming cost V 3 bases and J 7 bases; bases outside gene matches: 5. This CDR3 contains 15 residues. Written as DNA, the CDR3 is TGTGCCAGCAGCTTCGGCGGACAGGGGGCGAATGAGCAGTTCTTC. Its protein product is CASSFGGQGANEQFF.

This rearrangement joins TRBV19 to TRBJ2-3, with 11 bases matching TRBD1. The CDR3 sequence is 15 residues long. V was pared by 3 bases and J by 4 bases, with 3 bases of the junction left unmatched. Germline CDR1 is LNHDA and CDR2 is SQIVND (reference sequence). As DNA, the CDR3 is TGTGCCAGTAGTATCCGGACAGGGGGCGCAGATACGCAGTATTTT. This codes for CASSIRTGGADTQYF. Variable domain in full (rest from reference TRBV19 and TRBJ2-3): DGGITQSPKYLFRKEGQNVTLSCEQNLNHDAMYWYRQDPGQGLRLIYYSQIVNDFQKGDIAEGYSVSREKKESFPLTVTSAQKNPTAFYLCASSIRTGGADTQYFGPGTRLTVL.

The gene calls are TRBV6-5 and TRBJ1-5, with D possibly TRBD1 on 5 matching bases. Trimming cost V 6 bases and J 5 bases, with 11 bases left between them. This CDR3 contains 13 residues. Germline-derived CDR1 and CDR2 are MNHEY and SVGAGI. Written as DNA, the CDR3 is TGTGCCAGCAGCCAGGGAGGTCATCAGCCCCAGCATTTT. Translated, it gives CASSQGGHQPQHF.

This chain uses TRBV9 with TRBJ2-1; 7 bases line up with TRBD2. The CDR3 is 15 amino acids. Germline trimming cut 0 bases from V and 2 bases from J; bases unmatched to any gene: 2. Germline V lookup: CDR1 SGDLS, CDR2 YYNGEE. The CDR3 DNA is TGTGCCAGCAGCGTAGCCCTAGCGGCCTACAATGAGCAGTTCTTC. This encodes CASSVALAAYNEQFF.

The gene calls are TRBV7-9 and TRBJ2-7; 10 bases match TRBD1. This CDR3 is built from 17 residues. Trimming took 5 bases from V and 0 from J; bases not matched to a gene: 10. CDR1 SEHNR and CDR2 FQNEAQ come from the germline V gene (reference sequence). In nucleotides, the CDR3 is TGTGCCAGCAGCCCAGGACAGGGGGGCGACAACTCCTACGAGCAGTACTTC. It encodes CASSPGQGGDNSYEQYF.

The rearrangement joins TRBV5-1 to TRBJ2-7; tentative D call: TRBD1 (7 bases). The germline gives CDR1 SGHRS, CDR2 YFSETQ. Trimming cost V 4 bases and J 1 base, with 12 bases left between them. This CDR3 comprises 14 residues. CDR3: CASSLTGTSYEQYF. DNA of the CDR3: TGCGCCAGCAGCCTGACAGGGACTTCCTACGAGCAGTACTTC.

This chain connects TRBV7-2 to TRBJ2-7; 10 bases are a match to TRBD1. V was pared by 3 bases and J by 4 bases, with 6 bases of the junction left unmatched. CDR3 length: 15 residues. Germline V lookup: CDR1 SGHTA, CDR2 FQGNSA. CDR3 DNA sequence: TGTGCCAGCAGCTTCGGACAGGGGGAATGGTACGAGCAGTACTTC. As protein: CASSFGQGEWYEQYF. Full variable domain (outside the CDR3, taken from reference TRBV7-2 and TRBJ2-7): GAGVSQSPSNKVTEKGKDVELRCDPISGHTALYWYRQSLGQGLEFLIYFQGNSAPDKSGLPSDRFSAERTGGSVSTLTIQRTQQEDSAVYLCASSFGQGEWYEQYFGPGTRLTVT.

J is TRBJ1-1 and V is TRBV10-3; D gene ambiguous. CDR3 size: 14 residues. V lost 0 bases and J lost 7, with 12 bases in between. Germline V gives CDR1 ENHRY, CDR2 SYGVKD. For the CDR3, the DNA is TGTGCCATCAGTGAGTCTAGCATCTCGCTTGAAGCTTTCTTT. Translating it yields CAISESSISLEAFF.

The J gene is TRBJ2-3, the V gene TRBV5-1; unclear D gene. CDR1 is SGHRS, CDR2 YFSETQ, per germline. V was clipped by 3 bases and J by 4 bases, with 15 bases between them. CDR3 length: 15 residues. The CDR3 nucleotides are TGCGCCAGCAGCTATGACTTAGGGTATGCAGATACGCAGTATTTT. It yields the protein CASSYDLGYADTQYF.

The genes are TRBV19 and TRBJ1-4; TRBD1 agrees at 8 bases. V trimming: 5 bases; J trimming: 8 bases; junction bases outside the gene matches: 10. CDR1 LNHDA and CDR2 SQIVND come from the germline V gene (reference sequence). The CDR3 spans 15 residues. The CDR3 here is CASSVPGQDREKLFF. The DNA for the CDR3 is TGTGCCAGTAGTGTGCCGGGACAGGATCGAGAAAAACTGTTTTTT.

The chain carries TRBV2 and TRBJ1-6, with 9 positions matching TRBD1. Trimming cost V 5 bases and J 9 bases; bases outside gene matches: 5. The CDR3 is 14 residues long. CDR1 is SNHLY and CDR2 is FYNNEI in the germline V gene. The DNA of the CDR3 is TGTGCCAGCAGTCAGACAGGGGGGATTTCACCCCTCCACTTT. Encoded protein: CASSQTGGISPLHF. The full variable domain, rest sourced from reference TRBV2 and TRBJ1-6, is EPEVTQTPSHQVTQMGQEVILRCVPISNHLYFYWYRQILGQKVEFLVSFYNNEISEKSEIFDDQFSVERPDGSNFTLKIRSTKLEDSAMYFCASSQTGGISPLHFGNGTRLTVT.

J is TRBJ1-3 and V is TRBV5-4; D may be TRBD1 (6 bases). CDR1 and CDR2 from the germline V gene are SGHNT and YYREEE (reference sequence). V dropped 0 bases and J dropped 0 bases, with 13 bases sitting between them. The CDR3 has 17 residues. DNA for the CDR3: TGTGCCAGCAGCTTGGCCGGACAGTCGTTCTCTGGAAACACCATATATTTT. This translates into CASSLAGQSFSGNTIYF.

The V and J genes are TRBV5-3 and TRBJ2-7, with D perhaps TRBD1 (5 bases). TRBV5-3 is identified as an open reading frame with a role that is uncertain. V was pared by 3 bases and J by 2 bases, with 15 bases between. The CDR3 has 15 amino acids. The CDR3 is CARSSQGRWTYEQYF. The CDR3 DNA is TGTGCCAGAAGCTCCCAGGGAAGGTGGACCTACGAGCAGTACTTC.

V gene TRBV10-2 combines with J gene TRBJ1-2; a weak D match, TRBD1 (6 bases). The CDR3 extends over 13 amino acids. The V end lost 5 bases, the J end lost 8 bases, and 15 bases lay between the germline ends. Germline CDR1 and CDR2: WSHSY and SAAADI. The chain's CDR3 is CASSNNRALGYTF. In DNA, the CDR3 is TGCGCCAGCAGTAATAACAGGGCTCTCGGCTACACCTTC.

This rearrangement joins TRBV19 to TRBJ1-3, with D uncertain. CDR1 and CDR2 from the germline V gene are LNHDA and SQIVND (reference sequence). Trimming removed 3 bases from V and 2 bases from J, with 5 bases in between. CDR3 length: 13 amino acids. The CDR3 sequence is CASSIGTGNTIYF. The DNA of the CDR3 is TGTGCCAGTAGTATCGGTACTGGAAACACCATATATTTT. The whole variable domain, filled in from reference TRBV19 and TRBJ1-3, reads DGGITQSPKYLFRKEGQNVTLSCEQNLNHDAMYWYRQDPGQGLRLIYYSQIVNDFQKGDIAEGYSVSREKKESFPLTVTSAQKNPTAFYLCASSIGTGNTIYFGEGSWLTVV.